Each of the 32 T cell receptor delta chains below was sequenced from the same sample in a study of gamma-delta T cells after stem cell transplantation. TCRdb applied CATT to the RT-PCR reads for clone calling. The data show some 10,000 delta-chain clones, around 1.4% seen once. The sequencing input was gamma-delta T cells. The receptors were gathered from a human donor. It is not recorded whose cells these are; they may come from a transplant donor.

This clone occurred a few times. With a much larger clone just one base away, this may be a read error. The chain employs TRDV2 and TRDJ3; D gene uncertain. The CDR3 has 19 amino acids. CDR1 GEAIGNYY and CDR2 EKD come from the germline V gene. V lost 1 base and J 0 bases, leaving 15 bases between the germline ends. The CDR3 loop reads CACDTTQSASSWDTRQMFF. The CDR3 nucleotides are TGTGCCTGTGACACGACACAGTCCGCCTCCTCCTGGGACACCCGACAGATGTTTTTC.

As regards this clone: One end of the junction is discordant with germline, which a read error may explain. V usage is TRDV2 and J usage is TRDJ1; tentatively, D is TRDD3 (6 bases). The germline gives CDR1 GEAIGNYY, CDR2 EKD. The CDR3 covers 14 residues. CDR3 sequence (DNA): TGTGCCTGTGACACCGCGGGGGACGACCATAAACCCATCTTT. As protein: CACDTAGDDHKPIF.

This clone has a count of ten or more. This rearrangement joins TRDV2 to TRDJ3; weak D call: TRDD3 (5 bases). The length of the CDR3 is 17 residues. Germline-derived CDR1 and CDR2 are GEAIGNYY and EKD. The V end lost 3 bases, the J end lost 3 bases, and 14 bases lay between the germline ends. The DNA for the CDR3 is TGTGCCTGTGACGAGTCTGGGCCTCACTGGGACACCCGACAGATGTTTTTC. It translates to CACDESGPHWDTRQMFF.

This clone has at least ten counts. The CDR3 bases are TGTGCCTGTGACACCGTTGGGGTCCCCAGCGAAAACACCGATAAACTCATCTTT. Translated, it gives CACDTVGVPSENTDKLIF. This chain links TRDV2 with TRDJ1; D is perhaps TRDD3 (5 bases). Germline-derived CDR1 and CDR2 are GEAIGNYY and EKD. The V end was cut by 0 bases, the J end by 0 bases, with 19 bases between. The CDR3 spans 18 residues.

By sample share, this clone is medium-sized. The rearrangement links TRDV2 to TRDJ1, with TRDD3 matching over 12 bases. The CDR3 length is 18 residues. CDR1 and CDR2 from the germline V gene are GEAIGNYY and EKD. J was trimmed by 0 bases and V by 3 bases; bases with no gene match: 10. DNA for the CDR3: TGTGCCTGTGACCCTCTACTGGGGGATACTTTGTACACCGATAAACTCATCTTT. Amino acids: CACDPLLGDTLYTDKLIF.

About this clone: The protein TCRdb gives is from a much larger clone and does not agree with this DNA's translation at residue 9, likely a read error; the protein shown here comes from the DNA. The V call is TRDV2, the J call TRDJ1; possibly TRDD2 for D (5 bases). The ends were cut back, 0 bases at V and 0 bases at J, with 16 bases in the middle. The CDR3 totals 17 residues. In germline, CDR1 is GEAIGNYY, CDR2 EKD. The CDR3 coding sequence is TGTGCCTGTGACACCGTACAGTCCACTTCCAACACCGATAAACTCATCTTT. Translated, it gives CACDTVQSTSNTDKLIF.

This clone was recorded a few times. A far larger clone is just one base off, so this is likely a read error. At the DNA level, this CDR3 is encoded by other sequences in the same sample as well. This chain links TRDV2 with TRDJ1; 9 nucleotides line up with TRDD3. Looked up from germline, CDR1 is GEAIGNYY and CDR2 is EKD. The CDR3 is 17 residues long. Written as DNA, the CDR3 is TGCGCCTGTGACACCGTTTCTGGGGGATCCCACACCGATAAACTCATCTTT. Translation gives CACDTVSGGSHTDKLIF.

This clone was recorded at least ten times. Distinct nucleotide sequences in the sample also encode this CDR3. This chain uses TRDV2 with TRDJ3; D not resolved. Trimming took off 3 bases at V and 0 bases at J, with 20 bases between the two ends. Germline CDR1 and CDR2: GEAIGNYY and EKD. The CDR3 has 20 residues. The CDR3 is CACDPLWEDRSSWDTRQMFF. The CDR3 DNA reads TGTGCCTGTGACCCCTTGTGGGAGGATCGGAGCTCCTGGGACACCCGACAGATGTTTTTC.

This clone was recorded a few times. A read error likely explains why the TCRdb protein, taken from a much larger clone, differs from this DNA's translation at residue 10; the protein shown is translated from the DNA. The CDR3 sequence is CACVPLNRLGTDKLIF. CDR3 coding DNA: TGTGCCTGTGTCCCACTAAATCGTCTAGGGACCGATAAACTCATCTTT. This rearrangement joins TRDV2 to TRDJ1, with no clear D. Trimming stripped 5 bases from V and 2 bases from J, with 20 bases between. The germline gives CDR1 GEAIGNYY, CDR2 EKD. The CDR3 extends over 16 amino acids.

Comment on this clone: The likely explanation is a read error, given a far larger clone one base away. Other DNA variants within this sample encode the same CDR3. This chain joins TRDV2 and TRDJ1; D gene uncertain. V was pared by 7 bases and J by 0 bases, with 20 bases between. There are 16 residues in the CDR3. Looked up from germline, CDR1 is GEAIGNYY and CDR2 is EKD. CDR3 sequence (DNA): TGTGCCTGCGACCCCGTGAGTGGCGCGTACACCGATAAACTCATCTTT. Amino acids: CACDPVSGAYTDKLIF.

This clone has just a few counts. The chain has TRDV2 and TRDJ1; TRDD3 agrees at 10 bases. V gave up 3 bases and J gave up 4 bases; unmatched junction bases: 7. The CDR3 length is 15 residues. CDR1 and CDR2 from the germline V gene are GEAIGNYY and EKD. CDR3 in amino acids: CACDRLLGDVDKLIF. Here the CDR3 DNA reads TGTGCCTGTGACCGCCTACTGGGGGATGTCGATAAACTCATCTTT.

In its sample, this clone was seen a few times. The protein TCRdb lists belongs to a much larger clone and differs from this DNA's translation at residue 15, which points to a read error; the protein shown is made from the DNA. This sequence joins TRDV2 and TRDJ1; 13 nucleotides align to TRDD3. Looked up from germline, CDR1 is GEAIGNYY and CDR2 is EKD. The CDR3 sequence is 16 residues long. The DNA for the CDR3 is TGTGCCTGTGACATGGTGACTGGGGGATACGCGGGGAAACTCACCTTT. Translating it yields CACDMVTGGYAGKLTF.

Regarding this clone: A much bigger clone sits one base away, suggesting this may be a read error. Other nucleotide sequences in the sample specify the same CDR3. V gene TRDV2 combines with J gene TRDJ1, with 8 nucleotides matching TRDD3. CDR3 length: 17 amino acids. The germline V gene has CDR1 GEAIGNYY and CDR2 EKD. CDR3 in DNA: TGTGCCTGTGACACGATCTCCTGGGGCCTCACGGGGGATAAACTCATCTTC. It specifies CACDTISWGLTGDKLIF.

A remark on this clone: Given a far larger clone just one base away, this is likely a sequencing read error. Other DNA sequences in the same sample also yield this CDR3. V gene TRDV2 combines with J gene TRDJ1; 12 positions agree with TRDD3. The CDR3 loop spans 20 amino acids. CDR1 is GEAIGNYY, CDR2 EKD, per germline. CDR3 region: CACDTLTSDPTGGYRDKLIF. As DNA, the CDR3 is TGTGCCTGCGACACCCTCACTTCCGACCCTACTGGGGGATACAGGGATAAACTCATCTTT.

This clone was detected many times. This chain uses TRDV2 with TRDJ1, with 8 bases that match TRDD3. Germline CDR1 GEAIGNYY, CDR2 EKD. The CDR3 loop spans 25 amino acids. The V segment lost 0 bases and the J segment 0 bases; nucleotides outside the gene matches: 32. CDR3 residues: CACDTVTPYPPRPEGYAMYTDKLIF. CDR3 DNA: TGTGCCTGTGACACCGTTACTCCTTATCCCCCCCGACCTGAGGGATACGCAATGTACACCGATAAACTCATCTTT.

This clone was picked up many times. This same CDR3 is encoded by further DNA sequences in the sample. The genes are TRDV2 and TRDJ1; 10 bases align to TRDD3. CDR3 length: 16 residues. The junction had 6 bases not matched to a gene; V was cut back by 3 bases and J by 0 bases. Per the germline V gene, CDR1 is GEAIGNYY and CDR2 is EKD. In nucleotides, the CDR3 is TGTGCCTGTGACCCTCTTACTGGGGGATACACCGATAAACTCATCTTT. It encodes CACDPLTGGYTDKLIF.

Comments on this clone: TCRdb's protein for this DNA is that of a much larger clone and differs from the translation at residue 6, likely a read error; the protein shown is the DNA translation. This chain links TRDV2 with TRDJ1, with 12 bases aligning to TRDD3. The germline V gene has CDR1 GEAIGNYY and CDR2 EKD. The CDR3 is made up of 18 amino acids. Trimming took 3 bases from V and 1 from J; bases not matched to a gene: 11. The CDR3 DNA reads TGTGCCTGTGACGCCTTACTGGGGGATACTGACGGCACCGATAAACTCATCTTT. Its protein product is CACDALLGDTDGTDKLIF.

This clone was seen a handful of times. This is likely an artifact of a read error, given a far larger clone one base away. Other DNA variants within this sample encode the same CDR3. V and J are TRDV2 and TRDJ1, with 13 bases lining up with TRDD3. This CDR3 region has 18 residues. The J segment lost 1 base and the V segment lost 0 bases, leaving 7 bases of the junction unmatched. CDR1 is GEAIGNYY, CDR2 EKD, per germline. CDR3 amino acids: CACDTVTGGYGGTDKLIF. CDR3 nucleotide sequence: TGTGCCTGTGACACCGTTACTGGGGGATACGGGGGCACCGATAAACTCATCTTT.

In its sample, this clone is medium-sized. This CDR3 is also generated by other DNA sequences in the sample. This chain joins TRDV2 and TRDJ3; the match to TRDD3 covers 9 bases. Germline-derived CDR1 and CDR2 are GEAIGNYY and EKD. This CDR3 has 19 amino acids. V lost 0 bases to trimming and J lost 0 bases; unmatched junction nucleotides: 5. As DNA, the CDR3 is TGTGCCTGTGACACCGCTGGGGGATCCCGCTCCTGGGACACCCGACAGATGTTTTTC. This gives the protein CACDTAGGSRSWDTRQMFF.

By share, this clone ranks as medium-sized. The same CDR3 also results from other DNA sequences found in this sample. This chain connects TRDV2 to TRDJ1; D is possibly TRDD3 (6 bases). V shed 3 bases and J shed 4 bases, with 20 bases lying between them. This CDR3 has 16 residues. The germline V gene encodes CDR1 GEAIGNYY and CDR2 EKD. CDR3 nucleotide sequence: TGTGCCTGTGACGGGGCTGGGGTCAACGAGGGCGATAAACTCATCTTT. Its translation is CACDGAGVNEGDKLIF.

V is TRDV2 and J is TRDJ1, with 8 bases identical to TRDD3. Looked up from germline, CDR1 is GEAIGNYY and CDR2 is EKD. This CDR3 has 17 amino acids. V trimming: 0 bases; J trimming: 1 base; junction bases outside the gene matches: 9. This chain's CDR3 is CACDTVVLGASTDKLIF. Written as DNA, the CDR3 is TGTGCCTGTGACACCGTCGTACTGGGGGCCTCCACCGATAAACTCATCTTT.

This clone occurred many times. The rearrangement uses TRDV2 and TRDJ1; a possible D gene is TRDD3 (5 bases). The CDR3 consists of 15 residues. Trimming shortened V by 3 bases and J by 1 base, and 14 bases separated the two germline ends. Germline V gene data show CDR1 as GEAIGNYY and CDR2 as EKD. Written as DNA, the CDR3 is TGTGCCTGTGACCCTGTAGGGCTGGGCACCGATAAACTCATCTTT. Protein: CACDPVGLGTDKLIF.

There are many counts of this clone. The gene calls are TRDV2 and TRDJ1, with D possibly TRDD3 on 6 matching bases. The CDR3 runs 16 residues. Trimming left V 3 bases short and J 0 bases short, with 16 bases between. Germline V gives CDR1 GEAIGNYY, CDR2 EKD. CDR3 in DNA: TGTGCCTGTGACCCTCTGGAGGGGGACCACACCGATAAACTCATCTTT. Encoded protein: CACDPLEGDHTDKLIF.

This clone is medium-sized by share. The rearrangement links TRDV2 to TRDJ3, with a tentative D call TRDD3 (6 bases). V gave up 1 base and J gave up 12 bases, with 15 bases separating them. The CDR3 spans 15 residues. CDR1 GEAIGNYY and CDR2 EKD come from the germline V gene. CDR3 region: CACDTIGDGVRQMFF. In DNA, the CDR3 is TGTGCCTGTGACACAATTGGGGATGGGGTCCGACAGATGTTTTTC.

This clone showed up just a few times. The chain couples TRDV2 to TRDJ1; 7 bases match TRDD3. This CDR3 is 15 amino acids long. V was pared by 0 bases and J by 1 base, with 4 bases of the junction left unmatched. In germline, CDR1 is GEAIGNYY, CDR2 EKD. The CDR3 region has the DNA TGTGCCTGTGACACCGTGGGGGACTTCACCGATAAACTCATCTTT. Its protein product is CACDTVGDFTDKLIF.

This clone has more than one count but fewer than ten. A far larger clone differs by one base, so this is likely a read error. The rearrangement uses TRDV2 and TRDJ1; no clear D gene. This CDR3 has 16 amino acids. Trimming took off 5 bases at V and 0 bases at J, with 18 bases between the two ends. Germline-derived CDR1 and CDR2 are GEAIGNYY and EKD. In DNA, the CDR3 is TGTGCCTGTGGCCCCGTGAGTGGCGCGTACACCGATAAACTCATCTTT. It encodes CACGPVSGAYTDKLIF.

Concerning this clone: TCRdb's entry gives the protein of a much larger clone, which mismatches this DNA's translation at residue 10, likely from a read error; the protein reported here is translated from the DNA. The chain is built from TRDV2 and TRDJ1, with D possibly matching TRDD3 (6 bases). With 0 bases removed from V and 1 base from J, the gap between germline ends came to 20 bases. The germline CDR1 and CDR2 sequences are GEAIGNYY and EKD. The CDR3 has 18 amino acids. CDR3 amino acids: CACDTVDRGTRSTDKLIF. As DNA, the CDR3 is TGTGCCTGTGACACCGTAGATCGGGGGACACGAAGCACCGATAAACTCATCTTT.

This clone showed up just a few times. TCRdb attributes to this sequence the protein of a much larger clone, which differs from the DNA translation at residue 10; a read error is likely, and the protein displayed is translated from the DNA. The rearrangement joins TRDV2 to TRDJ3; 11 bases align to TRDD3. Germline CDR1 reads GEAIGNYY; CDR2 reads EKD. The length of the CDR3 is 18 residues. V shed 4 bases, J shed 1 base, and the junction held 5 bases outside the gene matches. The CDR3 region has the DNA TGTGCCTGTGATAACTGGGGGATAGAGTCCTGGGACACCCGACAGATGTTTTTC. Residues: CACDNWGIESWDTRQMFF.

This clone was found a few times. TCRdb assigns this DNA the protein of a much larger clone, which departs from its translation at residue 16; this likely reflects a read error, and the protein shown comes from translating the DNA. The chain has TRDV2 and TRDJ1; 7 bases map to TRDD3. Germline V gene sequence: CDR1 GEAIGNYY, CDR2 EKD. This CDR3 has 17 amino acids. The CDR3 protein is CACDTVLGATYTDKLTF. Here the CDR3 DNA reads TGTGCCTGTGACACCGTCCTGGGGGCTACCTACACCGATAAACTCACCTTT.

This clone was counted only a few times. The DNA for the CDR3 is TGTGCCTGTGACACCGGTCCCACCCTCTCCTGGGACACCCGACAGATGTTTTTC. It translates to CACDTGPTLSWDTRQMFF. V gene TRDV2 combines with J gene TRDJ3; no firm D call. V lost 0 bases, J lost 0 bases, and 11 bases lay in between. Germline lookup yields CDR1 GEAIGNYY and CDR2 EKD. This CDR3 is built from 18 residues.

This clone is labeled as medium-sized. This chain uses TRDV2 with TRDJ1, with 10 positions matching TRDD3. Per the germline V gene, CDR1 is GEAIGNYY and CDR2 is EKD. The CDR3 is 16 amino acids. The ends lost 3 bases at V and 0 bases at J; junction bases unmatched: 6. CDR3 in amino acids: CACDRLGDFDTDKLIF. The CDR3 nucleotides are TGTGCCTGTGACCGACTGGGGGATTTCGACACCGATAAACTCATCTTT.

CDR3 in amino acids: CACDTVERTGGFNTDKSIF. CDR3 DNA: TGTGCCTGTGACACCGTGGAACGTACTGGGGGTTTTAACACCGATAAATCCATCTTT. The rearrangement uses TRDV2 and TRDJ1; TRDD3 matches at 8 bases. In germline, CDR1 is GEAIGNYY, CDR2 EKD. With V trimmed by 0 bases and J by 13 bases, 27 bases remained unmatched. The CDR3 consists of 19 residues.